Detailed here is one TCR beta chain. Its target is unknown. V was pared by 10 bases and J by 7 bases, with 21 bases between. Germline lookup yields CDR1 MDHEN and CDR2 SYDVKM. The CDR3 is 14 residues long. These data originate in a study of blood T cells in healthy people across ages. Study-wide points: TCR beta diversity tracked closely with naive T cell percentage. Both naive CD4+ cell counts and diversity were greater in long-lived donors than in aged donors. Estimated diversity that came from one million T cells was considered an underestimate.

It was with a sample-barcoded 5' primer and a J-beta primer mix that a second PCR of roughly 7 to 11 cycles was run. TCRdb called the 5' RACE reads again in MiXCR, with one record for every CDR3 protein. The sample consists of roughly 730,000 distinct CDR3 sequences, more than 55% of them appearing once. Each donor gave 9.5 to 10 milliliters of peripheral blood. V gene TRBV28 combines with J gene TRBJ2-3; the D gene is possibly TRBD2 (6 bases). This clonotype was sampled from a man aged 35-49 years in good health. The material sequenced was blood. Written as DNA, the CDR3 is TGTGCCACCTCGGGGGAGCCGCCTATGAATACGCAGTATTTT. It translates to CATSGEPPMNTQYF.